This TCR beta chain derives from a study of shared clonotypes between healthy human individuals. Looking at the study overall: Each donor had three CD4 naive, three CD4 memory, two CD8 naive and one CD8 memory plate.

Measured with immunoSEQ multiplex PCR; TCRdb has only the in-frame clones, and not every one. The sample records some 2,400,000 clones, approximately 96% being singletons. The clonotype comes from a man between 18 and 29 years old in good health. The sequenced sample was naive CD4+ T cells sorted from blood. The subset here: CD45RA+ positively selected.

CDR3 protein: CASTLAGEGGDTQYF. The CDR3 DNA follows: TGCGCCAGCACCTTAGCGGGGGAGGGTGGAGATACGCAGTATTTT. The chain joins TRBV5-1 to TRBJ2-3, with 9 bases aligning to TRBD2. J gave up 5 bases and V 6 bases, and 10 bases lay outside the gene matches. This CDR3 is 15 amino acids long. CDR1 and CDR2 from the germline V gene are SGHRS and YFSETQ.